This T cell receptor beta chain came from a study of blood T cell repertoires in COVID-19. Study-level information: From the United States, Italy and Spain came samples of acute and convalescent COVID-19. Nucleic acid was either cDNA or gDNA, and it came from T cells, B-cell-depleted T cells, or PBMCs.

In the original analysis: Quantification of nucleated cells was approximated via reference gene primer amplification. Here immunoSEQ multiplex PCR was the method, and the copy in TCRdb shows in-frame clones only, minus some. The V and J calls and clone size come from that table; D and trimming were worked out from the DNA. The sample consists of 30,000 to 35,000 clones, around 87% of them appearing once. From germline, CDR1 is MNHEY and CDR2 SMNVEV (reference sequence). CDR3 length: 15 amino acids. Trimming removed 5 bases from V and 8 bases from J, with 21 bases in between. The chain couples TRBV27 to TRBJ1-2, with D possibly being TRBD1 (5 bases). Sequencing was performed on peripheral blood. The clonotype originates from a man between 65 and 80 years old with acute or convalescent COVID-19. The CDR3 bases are TGTGCCAGCAGTCCCCATGGGGAGGGGTCGCGGGGCTACACCTTC. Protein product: CASSPHGEGSRGYTF.